Listed below are T cell receptor beta chains from one sample, sequenced in a study of T cell clusters in autoimmune cytopenias. TCRdb reworked the multiplex PCR reads into one entry per CDR3 protein, no DNA. In all, the sample yields 3,000 to 3,500 distinct CDR3 sequences. Sequenced input: peripheral blood. The receptors were gathered from a human donor with an autoimmune cytopenia or autoimmune hepatitis (not recorded which). Each CDR3 is given with its conserved first and last residue. Only some rows state a clone size, as once, few, many or a class for expanded clones.

v_gene: TRBV10-3
abundance: medium-sized
j_gene: TRBJ2-7
CDR3aa: CAISDDYEQYF

v_gene: TRBV4-3
abundance: .
j_gene: TRBJ2-5
CDR3aa: CASSLERRGETQYF

v_gene: TRBV4-1
abundance: .
j_gene: TRBJ1-1
CDR3aa: CASSPWDSLNTEAFF

v_gene: TRBV6-5
abundance: medium-sized
j_gene: TRBJ1-6
CDR3aa: CASSASNVPLHF

v_gene: TRBV29-1
abundance: medium-sized
j_gene: TRBJ2-7
CDR3aa: CSVPGQAHYEQYF

v_gene: TRBV5-6
abundance: medium-sized
j_gene: TRBJ1-1
CDR3aa: CASSLGGTVDTEAFF

v_gene: TRBV6-5
abundance: .
j_gene: TRBJ1-1
CDR3aa: CASSYGASTEAFF

v_gene: TRBV12-3/TRBV12-4
abundance: .
j_gene: TRBJ2-1
CDR3aa: CASSRQGLKANEQFF

v_gene: TRBV18
abundance: medium-sized
j_gene: TRBJ2-7
CDR3aa: CASSQLGGPEQYF

v_gene: TRBV6-5
abundance: .
j_gene: TRBJ1-5
CDR3aa: CASSSASWGRDQPQHF

v_gene: TRBV18
abundance: .
j_gene: TRBJ1-3
CDR3aa: CASSLFSGHTGNTIYF

v_gene: TRBV18
abundance: .
j_gene: TRBJ2-7
CDR3aa: CASSLTGTGIYEQYF

v_gene: TRBV27
abundance: medium-sized
j_gene: TRBJ2-7
CDR3aa: CASSTPSGRAYEQYF

v_gene: TRBV7-6
abundance: medium-sized
j_gene: TRBJ1-1
CDR3aa: CASSLTGMNTEAFF

v_gene: TRBV5-4
abundance: medium-sized
j_gene: TRBJ1-1
CDR3aa: CASSLLGEVRGGTEAFF

v_gene: TRBV6-1
abundance: medium-sized
j_gene: TRBJ2-3
CDR3aa: CASSEPPAGGPDTQYF

v_gene: TRBV11-3
abundance: .
j_gene: TRBJ1-4
CDR3aa: CASSVRVGEKLFF

v_gene: TRBV13
abundance: medium-sized
j_gene: TRBJ2-7
CDR3aa: CASSTAGQASYEQYF

v_gene: TRBV18
abundance: medium-sized
j_gene: TRBJ1-4
CDR3aa: CASSPGIQEELFF

v_gene: TRBV6-5
abundance: medium-sized
j_gene: TRBJ2-7
CDR3aa: CASSQTRGQLIPYEQYF

v_gene: TRBV5-6
abundance: medium-sized
j_gene: TRBJ2-4
CDR3aa: CASSLQGAKNIQYF

v_gene: TRBV10-3
abundance: medium-sized
j_gene: TRBJ2-5
CDR3aa: CAISGGETQYF

v_gene: TRBV29-1
abundance: medium-sized
j_gene: TRBJ2-1
CDR3aa: CSDRQGYNEQFF

v_gene: TRBV18
abundance: medium-sized
j_gene: TRBJ1-5
CDR3aa: CASSQGWGNQPQHF

v_gene: TRBV5-1
abundance: .
j_gene: TRBJ2-7
CDR3aa: CASSLGLALDEQYF

v_gene: TRBV4-3
abundance: .
j_gene: TRBJ2-1
CDR3aa: CASSQDGTGRDNDQFF

v_gene: TRBV6-2/TRBV6-3
abundance: medium-sized
j_gene: TRBJ2-3
CDR3aa: CASSYSGTSGRDTQYF

v_gene: TRBV19
abundance: medium-sized
j_gene: TRBJ1-4
CDR3aa: CASRETGGGEKLFF

v_gene: TRBV30
abundance: medium-sized
j_gene: TRBJ2-1
CDR3aa: CAWSVLSGSYNEQFF

v_gene: TRBV18
abundance: medium-sized
j_gene: TRBJ1-1
CDR3aa: CASSAGTGSEAFF

v_gene: TRBV11-3
abundance: medium-sized
j_gene: TRBJ2-1
CDR3aa: CASSLVFRPGEREDNEQFF

v_gene: TRBV24-1
abundance: .
j_gene: TRBJ2-7
CDR3aa: CATSDLAGVEQYF

v_gene: TRBV27
abundance: medium-sized
j_gene: TRBJ2-1
CDR3aa: CASSHPGYQQFF

v_gene: TRBV7-9
abundance: .
j_gene: TRBJ2-7
CDR3aa: CASDPLGTETMGQYF

v_gene: TRBV5-1
abundance: medium-sized
j_gene: TRBJ2-2
CDR3aa: CASSLPNTGELFF

v_gene: TRBV14
abundance: .
j_gene: TRBJ2-7
CDR3aa: CASSQGTGVSYEQYF

v_gene: TRBV13
abundance: .
j_gene: TRBJ2-7
CDR3aa: CAISITDAASYEQYF

v_gene: TRBV10-3
abundance: medium-sized
j_gene: TRBJ2-6
CDR3aa: CAISATGGPFSGANVLTF

v_gene: TRBV19
abundance: medium-sized
j_gene: TRBJ2-6
CDR3aa: CASSILLSGANVLTF